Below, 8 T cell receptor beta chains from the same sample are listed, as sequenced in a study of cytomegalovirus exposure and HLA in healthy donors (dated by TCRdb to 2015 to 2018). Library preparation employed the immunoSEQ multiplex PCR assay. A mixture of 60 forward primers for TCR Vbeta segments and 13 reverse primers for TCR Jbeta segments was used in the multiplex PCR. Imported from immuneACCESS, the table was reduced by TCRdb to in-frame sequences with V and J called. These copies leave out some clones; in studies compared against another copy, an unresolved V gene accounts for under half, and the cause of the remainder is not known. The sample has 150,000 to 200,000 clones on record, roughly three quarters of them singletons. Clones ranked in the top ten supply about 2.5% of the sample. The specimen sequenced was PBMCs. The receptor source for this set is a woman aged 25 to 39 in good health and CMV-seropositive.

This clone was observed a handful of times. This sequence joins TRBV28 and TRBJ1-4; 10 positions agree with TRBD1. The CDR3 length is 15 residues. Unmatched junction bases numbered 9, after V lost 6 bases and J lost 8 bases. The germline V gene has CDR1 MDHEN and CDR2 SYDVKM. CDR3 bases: TGTGCCAGCAGCTCCTCCGGGACAGGGGAAGAAAAACTGTTTTTT. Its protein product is CASSSSGTGEEKLFF.

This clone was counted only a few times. CDR3 protein: CASSLGDSDTGELFF. Written as DNA, the CDR3 is TGCGCCAGCAGCTTGGGGGACAGTGACACCGGGGAGCTGTTTTTT. V usage is TRBV5-1 and J usage is TRBJ2-2, with 7 nucleotides matching TRBD1. Germline-derived CDR1 and CDR2 are SGHRS and YFSETQ. CDR3 length: 15 amino acids. Trimming removed 0 bases from V and 3 bases from J; junction bases left unmatched: 2.

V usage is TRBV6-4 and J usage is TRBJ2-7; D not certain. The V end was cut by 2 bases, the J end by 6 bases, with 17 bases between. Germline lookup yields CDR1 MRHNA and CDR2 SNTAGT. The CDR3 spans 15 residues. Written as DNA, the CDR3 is TGTGCCAGCAGTGACCTGGCAGGCCCGACCTTCGAGCAGTACTTC. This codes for CASSDLAGPTFEQYF.

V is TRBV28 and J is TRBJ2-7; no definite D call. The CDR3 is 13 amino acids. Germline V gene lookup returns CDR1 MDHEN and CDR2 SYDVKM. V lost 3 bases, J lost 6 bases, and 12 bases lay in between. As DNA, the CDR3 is TGTGCCAGCAGTTTGGGCAGTAGTCGCGAGCAGTACTTC. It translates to CASSLGSSREQYF. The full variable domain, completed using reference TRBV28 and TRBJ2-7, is DVKVTQSSRYLVKRTGEKVFLECVQDMDHENMFWYRQDPGLGLRLIYFSYDVKMKEKGDIPEGYSVSREKKERFSLILESASTNQTSMYLCASSLGSSREQYFGPGTRLTVT.

CDR3 nucleotides: TGTGCCAGCAGCCCACATGATACCGGGGAGCTGTTTTTT. It yields the protein CASSPHDTGELFF. This sequence joins TRBV9 and TRBJ2-2; D ambiguous. Germline-derived CDR1 and CDR2 are SGDLS and YYNGEE. The CDR3 runs 13 residues. Trimming shortened V by 4 bases and J by 5 bases, and 9 bases separated the two germline ends.

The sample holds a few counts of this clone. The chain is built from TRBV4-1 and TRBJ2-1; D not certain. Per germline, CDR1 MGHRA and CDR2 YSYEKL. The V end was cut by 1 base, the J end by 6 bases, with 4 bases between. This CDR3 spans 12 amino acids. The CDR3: CASSQGPNEQFF. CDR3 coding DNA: TGCGCCAGCAGCCAAGGGCCCAATGAGCAGTTCTTC.

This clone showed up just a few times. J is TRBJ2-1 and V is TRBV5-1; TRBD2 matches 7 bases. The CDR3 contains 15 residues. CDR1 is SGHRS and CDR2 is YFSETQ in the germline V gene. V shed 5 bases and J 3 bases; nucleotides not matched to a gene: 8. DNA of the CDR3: TGCGCCAGCAGATACCAGCGGGGCCTCTACAATGAGCAGTTCTTC. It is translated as CASRYQRGLYNEQFF. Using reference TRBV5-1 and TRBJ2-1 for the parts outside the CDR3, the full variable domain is KAGVTQTPRYLIKTRGQQVTLSCSPISGHRSVSWYQQTPGQGLQFLFEYFSETQRNKGNFPGRFSGRQFSNSRSEMNVSTLELGDSALYLCASRYQRGLYNEQFFGPGTRLTVL.

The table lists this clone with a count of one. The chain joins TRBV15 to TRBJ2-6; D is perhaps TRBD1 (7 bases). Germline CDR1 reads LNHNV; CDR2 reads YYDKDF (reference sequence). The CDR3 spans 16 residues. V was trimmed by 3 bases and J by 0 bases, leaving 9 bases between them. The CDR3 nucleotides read TGTGCCACCAGCAGCAGGGGGGACTCTGGGGCCAACGTCCTGACTTTC. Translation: CATSSRGDSGANVLTF.